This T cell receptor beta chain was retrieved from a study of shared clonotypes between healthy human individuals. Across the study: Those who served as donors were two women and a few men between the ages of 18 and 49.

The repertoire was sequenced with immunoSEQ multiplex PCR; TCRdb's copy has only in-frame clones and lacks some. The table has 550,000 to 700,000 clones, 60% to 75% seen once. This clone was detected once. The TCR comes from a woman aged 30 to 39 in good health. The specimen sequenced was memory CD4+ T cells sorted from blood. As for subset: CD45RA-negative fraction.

Here the CDR3 DNA reads TGTGCCACGAAAAGAACAGGGGAGAGGTCCGAGCAGTACTTC. Translated: CATKRTGERSEQYF. This chain links TRBV6-6 with TRBJ2-7, with TRBD1 matching over 7 bases. Losses at the gene ends were 10 bases for V and 6 bases for J; bases not matched to a gene: 15. CDR3 length equals 14 residues. Germline assignment: CDR1 MNHNY and CDR2 SVGAGI (reference sequence).